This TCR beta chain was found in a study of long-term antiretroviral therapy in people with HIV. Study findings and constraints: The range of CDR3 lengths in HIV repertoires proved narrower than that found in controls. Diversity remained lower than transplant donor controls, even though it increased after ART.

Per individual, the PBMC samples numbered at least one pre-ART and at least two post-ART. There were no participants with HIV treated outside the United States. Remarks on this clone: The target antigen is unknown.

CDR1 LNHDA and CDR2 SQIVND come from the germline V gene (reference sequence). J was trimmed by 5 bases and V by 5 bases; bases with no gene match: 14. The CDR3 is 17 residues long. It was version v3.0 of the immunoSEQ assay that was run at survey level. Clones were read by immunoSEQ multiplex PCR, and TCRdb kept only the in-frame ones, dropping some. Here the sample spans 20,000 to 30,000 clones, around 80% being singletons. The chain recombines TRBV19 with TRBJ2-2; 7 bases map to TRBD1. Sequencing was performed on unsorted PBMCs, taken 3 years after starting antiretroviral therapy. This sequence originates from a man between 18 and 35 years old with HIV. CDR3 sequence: CASSGILRQGVTGELFF. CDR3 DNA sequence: TGTGCCAGTAGTGGTATATTGAGACAGGGCGTGACCGGGGAGCTGTTTTTT.